The 3 T cell receptor beta chains listed next were all sequenced from one sample in a study of technical replicates of blood from several donors. Only in-frame clones appear in the TCRdb table, and some are missing; sequencing was by immunoSEQ multiplex PCR. In the table there are tens of thousands of clones, 90% to 97% of which are singletons. Material: T cells isolated from PBMCs. All receptors derive from a human donor in good health.

The chain uses TRBV27 and TRBJ1-5; possibly TRBD1 for D (5 bases). Trimming took 6 bases from V and 3 from J, leaving 18 bases between them. The CDR3 runs to 16 residues. CDR1 and CDR2 (germline): MNHEY, SMNVEV (reference sequence). CDR3 bases: TGTGCCAGCAGCCCATTCCCGGGGGAGGCCAATCAGCCCCAGCATTTT. It is translated as CASSPFPGEANQPQHF.

The chain joins TRBV30 to TRBJ1-2; TRBD1 might be the D (6 bases). CDR1 and CDR2 from the germline V gene are GTSNPN and SVGIG (reference sequence). V was cut by 5 bases and J by 4 bases, with 32 bases left in between. This CDR3 has 19 amino acids. Here the CDR3 reads CAWFSLGPEVRQVVYGYTF. CDR3 in DNA: TGTGCCTGGTTCTCGTTAGGTCCGGAAGTAAGACAGGTGGTCTATGGCTACACCTTC.

The chain has TRBV6-5 and TRBJ1-5; TRBD1 agrees at 10 bases. The CDR3 sequence is 14 residues long. Trimming took 4 bases from V and 4 from J; bases not matched to a gene: 1. Germline V lookup: CDR1 MNHEY, CDR2 SVGAGI. The DNA for the CDR3 is TGTGCCAGCAGTTTGGACAGGGGGAATCAGCCCCAGCATTTT. Encoded protein: CASSLDRGNQPQHF.